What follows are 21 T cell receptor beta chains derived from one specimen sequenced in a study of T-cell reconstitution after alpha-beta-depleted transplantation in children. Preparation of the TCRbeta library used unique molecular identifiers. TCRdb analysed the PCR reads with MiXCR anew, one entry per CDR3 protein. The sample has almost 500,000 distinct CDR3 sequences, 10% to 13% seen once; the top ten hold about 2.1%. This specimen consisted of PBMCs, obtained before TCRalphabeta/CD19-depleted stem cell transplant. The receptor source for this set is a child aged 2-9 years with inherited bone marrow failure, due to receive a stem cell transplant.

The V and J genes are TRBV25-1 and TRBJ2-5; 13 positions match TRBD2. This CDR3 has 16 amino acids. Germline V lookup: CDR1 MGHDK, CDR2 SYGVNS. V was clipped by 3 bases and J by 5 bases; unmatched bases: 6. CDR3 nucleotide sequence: TGTGCCAGCAGTGACGGACTAGCGGGAGCGGGGGAGACCCAGTACTTC. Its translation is CASSDGLAGAGETQYF. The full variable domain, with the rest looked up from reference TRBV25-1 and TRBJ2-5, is EADIYQTPRYLVIGTGKKITLECSQTMGHDKMYWYQQDPGMELHLIHYSYGVNSTEKGDLSSESTVSRIRTEHFPLTLESARPSHTSQYLCASSDGLAGAGETQYFGPGTRLLVL.

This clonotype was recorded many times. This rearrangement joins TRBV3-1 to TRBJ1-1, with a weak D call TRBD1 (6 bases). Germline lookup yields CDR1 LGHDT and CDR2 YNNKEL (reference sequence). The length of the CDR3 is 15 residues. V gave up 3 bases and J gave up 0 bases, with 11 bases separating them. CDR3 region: CASSQRQGMNTEAFF. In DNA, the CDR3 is TGTGCCAGCAGCCAGCGCCAGGGGATGAACACTGAAGCTTTCTTT.

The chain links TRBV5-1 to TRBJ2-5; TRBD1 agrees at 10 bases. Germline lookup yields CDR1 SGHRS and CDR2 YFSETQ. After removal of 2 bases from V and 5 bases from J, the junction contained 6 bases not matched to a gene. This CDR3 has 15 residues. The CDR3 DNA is TGCGCCAGCAGCTTACCCGGGACAGGGGTTGAGACCCAGTACTTC. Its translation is CASSLPGTGVETQYF.

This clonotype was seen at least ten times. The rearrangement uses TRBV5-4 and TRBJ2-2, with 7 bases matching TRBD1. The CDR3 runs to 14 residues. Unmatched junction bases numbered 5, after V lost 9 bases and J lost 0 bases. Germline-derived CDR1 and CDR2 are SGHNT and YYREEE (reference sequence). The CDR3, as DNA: TGTGCCACCCAAGACAGGGCGAACACCGGGGAGCTGTTTTTT. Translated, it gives CATQDRANTGELFF.

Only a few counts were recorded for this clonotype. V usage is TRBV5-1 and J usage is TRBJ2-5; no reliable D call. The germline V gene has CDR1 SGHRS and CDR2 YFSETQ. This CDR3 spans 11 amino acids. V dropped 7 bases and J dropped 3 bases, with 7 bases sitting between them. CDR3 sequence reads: CASHQEETQYF. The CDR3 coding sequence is TGCGCCAGCCACCAAGAAGAGACCCAGTACTTC.

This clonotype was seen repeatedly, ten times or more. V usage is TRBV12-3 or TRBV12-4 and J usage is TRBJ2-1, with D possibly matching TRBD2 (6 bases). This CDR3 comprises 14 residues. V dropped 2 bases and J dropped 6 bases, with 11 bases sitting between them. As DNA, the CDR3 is TGTGCCAGCAGTTTAAACGGGAGAGTCAATGAGCAGTTCTTC. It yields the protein CASSLNGRVNEQFF.

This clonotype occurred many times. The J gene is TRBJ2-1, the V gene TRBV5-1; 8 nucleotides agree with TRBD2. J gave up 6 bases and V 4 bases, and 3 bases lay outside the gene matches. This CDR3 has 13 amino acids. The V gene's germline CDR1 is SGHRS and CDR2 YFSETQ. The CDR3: CASSPSGSNEQFF. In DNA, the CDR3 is TGCGCCAGCAGCCCGAGCGGGAGCAATGAGCAGTTCTTC.

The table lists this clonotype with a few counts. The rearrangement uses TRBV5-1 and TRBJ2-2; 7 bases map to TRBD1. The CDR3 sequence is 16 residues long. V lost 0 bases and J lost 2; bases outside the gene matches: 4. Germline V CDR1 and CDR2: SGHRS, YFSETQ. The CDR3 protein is CASSLEGTVNTGELFF. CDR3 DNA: TGCGCCAGCAGCTTGGAAGGGACAGTAAACACCGGGGAGCTGTTTTTT.

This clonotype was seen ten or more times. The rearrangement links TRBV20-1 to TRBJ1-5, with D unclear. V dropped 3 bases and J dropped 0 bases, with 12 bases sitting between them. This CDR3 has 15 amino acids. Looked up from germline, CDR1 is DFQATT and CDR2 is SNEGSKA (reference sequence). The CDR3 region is CSASGDPLSNQPQHF. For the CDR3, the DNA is TGCAGTGCTAGTGGAGACCCCCTTAGCAATCAGCCCCAGCATTTT.

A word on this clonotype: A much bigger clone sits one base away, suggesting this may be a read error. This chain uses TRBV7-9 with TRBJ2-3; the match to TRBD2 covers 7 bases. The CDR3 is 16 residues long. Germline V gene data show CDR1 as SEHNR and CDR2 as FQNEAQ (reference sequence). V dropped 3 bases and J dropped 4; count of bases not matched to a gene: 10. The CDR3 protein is CASSFGLRGVADTQYF. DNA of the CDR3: TGTGCCAGCAGCTTCGGTCTTCGGGGGGTAGCAGATACGCAGTATTTT.

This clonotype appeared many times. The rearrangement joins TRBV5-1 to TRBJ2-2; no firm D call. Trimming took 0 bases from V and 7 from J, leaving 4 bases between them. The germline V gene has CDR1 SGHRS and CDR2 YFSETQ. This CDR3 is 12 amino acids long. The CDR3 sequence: CASSLEGGELFF. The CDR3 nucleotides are TGCGCCAGCAGCTTGGAGGGCGGGGAGCTGTTTTTT.

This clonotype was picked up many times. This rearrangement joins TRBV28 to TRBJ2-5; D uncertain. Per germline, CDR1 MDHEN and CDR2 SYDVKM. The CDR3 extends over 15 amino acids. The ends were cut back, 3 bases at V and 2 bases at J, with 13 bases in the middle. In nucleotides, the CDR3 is TGTGCCAGCAGTTTGCCGGGTTTAATACAAGAGACCCAGTACTTC. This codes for CASSLPGLIQETQYF.

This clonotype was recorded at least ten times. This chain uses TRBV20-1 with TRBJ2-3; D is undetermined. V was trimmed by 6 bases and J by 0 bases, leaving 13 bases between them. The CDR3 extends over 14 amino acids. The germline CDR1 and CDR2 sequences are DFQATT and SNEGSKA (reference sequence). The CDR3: CSAVDGPSTDTQYF. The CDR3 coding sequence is TGCAGTGCCGTAGACGGGCCTAGCACAGATACGCAGTATTTT.

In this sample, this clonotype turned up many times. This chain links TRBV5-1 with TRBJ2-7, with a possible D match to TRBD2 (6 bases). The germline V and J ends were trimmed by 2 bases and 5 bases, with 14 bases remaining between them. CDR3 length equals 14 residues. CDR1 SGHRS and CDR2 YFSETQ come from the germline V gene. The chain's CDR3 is CASSFWGVQDEQYF. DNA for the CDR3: TGCGCCAGCAGCTTCTGGGGGGTCCAGGACGAGCAGTACTTC.

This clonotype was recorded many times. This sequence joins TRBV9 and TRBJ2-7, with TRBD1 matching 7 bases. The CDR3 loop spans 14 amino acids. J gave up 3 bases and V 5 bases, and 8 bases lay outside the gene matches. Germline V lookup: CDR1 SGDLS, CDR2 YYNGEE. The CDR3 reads CASSRWQGDYEQYF. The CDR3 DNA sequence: TGTGCCAGCAGTAGGTGGCAGGGGGACTACGAGCAGTACTTC.

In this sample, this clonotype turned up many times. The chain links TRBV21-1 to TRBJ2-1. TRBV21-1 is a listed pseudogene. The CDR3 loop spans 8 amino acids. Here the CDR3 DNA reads TGTGCCTGGCAGGCGGAGTTCTTC. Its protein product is CAWQAEFF.

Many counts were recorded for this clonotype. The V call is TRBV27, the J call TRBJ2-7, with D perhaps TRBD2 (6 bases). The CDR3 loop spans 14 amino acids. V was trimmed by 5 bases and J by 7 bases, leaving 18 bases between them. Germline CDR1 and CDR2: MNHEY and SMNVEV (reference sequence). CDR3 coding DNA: TGTGCCAGCAGTCCCAACGGGAGTCTAAGGGAGCAGTACTTC. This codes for CASSPNGSLREQYF.

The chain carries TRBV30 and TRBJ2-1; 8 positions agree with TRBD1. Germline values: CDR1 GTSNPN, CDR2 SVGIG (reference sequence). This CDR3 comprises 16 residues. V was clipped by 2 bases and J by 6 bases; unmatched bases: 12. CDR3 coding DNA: TGTGCCTGGAGTCTCATCGGACAGGGAAGGCTCAATGAGCAGTTCTTC. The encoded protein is CAWSLIGQGRLNEQFF. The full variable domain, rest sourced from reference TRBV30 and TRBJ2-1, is SQTIHQWPATLVQPVGSPLSLECTVEGTSNPNLYWYRQAAGRGLQLLFYSVGIGQISSEVPQNLSASRPQDRQFILSSKKLLLSDSGFYLCAWSLIGQGRLNEQFFGPGTRLTVL.

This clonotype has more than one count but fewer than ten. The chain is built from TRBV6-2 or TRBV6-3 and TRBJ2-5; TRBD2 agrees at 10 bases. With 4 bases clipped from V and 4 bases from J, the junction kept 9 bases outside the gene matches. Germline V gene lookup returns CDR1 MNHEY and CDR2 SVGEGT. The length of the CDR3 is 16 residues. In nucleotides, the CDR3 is TGTGCCAGCAGTTTCGGGCTAGCGGGAGAGATAGAGACCCAGTACTTC. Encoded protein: CASSFGLAGEIETQYF.

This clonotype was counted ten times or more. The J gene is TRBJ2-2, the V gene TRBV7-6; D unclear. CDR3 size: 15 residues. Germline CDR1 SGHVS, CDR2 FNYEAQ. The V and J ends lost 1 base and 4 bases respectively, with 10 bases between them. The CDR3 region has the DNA TGTGCCAGCAGCTTAGGCCTCTCGGGCACCGGGGAGCTGTTTTTT. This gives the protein CASSLGLSGTGELFF.

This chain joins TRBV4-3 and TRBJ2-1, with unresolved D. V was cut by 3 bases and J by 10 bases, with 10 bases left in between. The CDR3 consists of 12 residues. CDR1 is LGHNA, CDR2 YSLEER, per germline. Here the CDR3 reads CASSHGSREQFF. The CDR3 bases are TGCGCCAGCAGCCATGGCAGCAGGGAGCAGTTCTTC.